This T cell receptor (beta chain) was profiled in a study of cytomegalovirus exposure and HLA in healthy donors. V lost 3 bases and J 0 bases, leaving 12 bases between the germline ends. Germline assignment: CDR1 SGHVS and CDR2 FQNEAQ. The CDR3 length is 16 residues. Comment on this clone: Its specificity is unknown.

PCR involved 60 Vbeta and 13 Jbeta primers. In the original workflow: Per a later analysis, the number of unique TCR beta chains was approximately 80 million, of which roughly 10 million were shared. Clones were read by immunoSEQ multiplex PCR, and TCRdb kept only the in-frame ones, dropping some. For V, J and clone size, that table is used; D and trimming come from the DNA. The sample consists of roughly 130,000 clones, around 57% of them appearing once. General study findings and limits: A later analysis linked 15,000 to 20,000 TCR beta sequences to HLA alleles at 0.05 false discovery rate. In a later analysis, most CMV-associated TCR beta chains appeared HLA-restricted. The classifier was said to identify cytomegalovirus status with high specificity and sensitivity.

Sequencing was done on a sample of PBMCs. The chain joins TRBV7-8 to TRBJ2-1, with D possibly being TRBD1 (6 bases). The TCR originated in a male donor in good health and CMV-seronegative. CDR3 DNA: TGTGCCAGCAGCTTGAGGACAGCGAGCTCCTACAATGAGCAGTTCTTC. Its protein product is CASSLRTASSYNEQFF.